This entry lists 9 T cell receptor beta chains sequenced from one sample in a study of control samples from healthy donors and cancer patients. The method was immunoSEQ multiplex PCR; TCRdb's version includes in-frame clones alone and lacks a portion of them. Of about 170,000 clones in the sample, roughly 94% were seen once. The sample was blood. The receptors come from a woman younger than 35 in good health.

The chain links TRBV4-1 to TRBJ2-5, with a tentative D call TRBD1 (6 bases). CDR3 length: 14 amino acids. Trimming shortened V by 5 bases and J by 2 bases, and 12 bases separated the two germline ends. Germline CDR1 is MGHRA and CDR2 is YSYEKL. The CDR3 here is CASSYRTVQETQYF. The CDR3 DNA reads TGCGCCAGCAGCTATAGGACAGTACAAGAGACCCAGTACTTC.

This sequence joins TRBV4-2 and TRBJ1-1; perhaps TRBD1 as D (6 bases). Trimming removed 0 bases from V and 5 bases from J, with 16 bases in between. This CDR3 spans 16 amino acids. Per the germline V gene, CDR1 is LGHNA and CDR2 is YNFKEQ. The CDR3 DNA is TGTGCCAGCAGCCAAGAACTATGGGGGCGATGGACTGAAGCTTTCTTT. This translates into CASSQELWGRWTEAFF.

This chain links TRBV5-6 with TRBJ1-4, with D hard to call. Germline V gives CDR1 SGHDT, CDR2 YYEEEE. This CDR3 is built from 14 residues. Trimming removed 4 bases from V and 7 bases from J, with 14 bases in between. CDR3: CASSPFDTTEKLFF. CDR3 in DNA: TGTGCCAGCAGCCCGTTTGACACAACTGAAAAACTGTTTTTT.

This chain uses TRBV6-5 with TRBJ1-2, with 7 bases aligning to TRBD1. The CDR3 totals 15 residues. V lost 6 bases, J lost 2 bases, and 9 bases stayed unmatched. CDR1 and CDR2 (germline): MNHEY, SVGAGI. This CDR3 reads CASSKGQRLNYGYTF. Here the CDR3 DNA reads TGTGCCAGCAGCAAGGGACAGCGGCTAAACTATGGCTACACCTTC.

The chain links TRBV7-6 to TRBJ1-1, with 7 nucleotides matching TRBD1. This CDR3 has 14 amino acids. Germline lookup yields CDR1 SGHVS and CDR2 FNYEAQ. The junction had 3 bases not matched to a gene; V was cut back by 5 bases and J by 0 bases. The CDR3 loop reads CASSRGQMNTEAFF. The DNA of the CDR3 is TGTGCCAGCAGCCGGGGACAGATGAACACTGAAGCTTTCTTT.

This chain connects TRBV2 to TRBJ1-4; D is perhaps TRBD1 (5 bases). In germline, CDR1 is SNHLY, CDR2 FYNNEI. V lost 7 bases to trimming and J lost 8 bases, with 14 bases between them. The CDR3 runs to 13 residues. CDR3 DNA sequence: TGTGCCAGCACCTGGCAGGGCAAGGAAAAACTGTTTTTT. Residues: CASTWQGKEKLFF.

J is TRBJ1-1 and V is TRBV2, with D unclear. Germline V lookup: CDR1 SNHLY, CDR2 FYNNEI. The CDR3 totals 15 residues. The V and J ends lost 0 bases and 1 base respectively, with 9 bases between them. CDR3 coding DNA: TGTGCCAGCAGTGAAGCAAAGTCCAGGAACACTGAAGCTTTCTTT. Translating gives CASSEAKSRNTEAFF.

The rearrangement links TRBV5-1 to TRBJ2-3; unclear D gene. This CDR3 is built from 12 residues. Between the trimmed V and J ends, which lost 4 bases and 2 bases, there was a span of 5 bases. CDR1 SGHRS and CDR2 YFSETQ come from the germline V gene. Here the CDR3 reads CASSPNTDTQYF. The DNA of the CDR3 is TGCGCCAGCAGCCCTAACACAGATACGCAGTATTTT.

V gene TRBV5-1 combines with J gene TRBJ1-2, with TRBD1 as a possible D gene (6 bases). The germline gives CDR1 SGHRS, CDR2 YFSETQ. The CDR3 loop spans 15 amino acids. V lost 4 bases to trimming and J lost 6 bases, with 19 bases between them. Here the CDR3 DNA reads TGCGCCAGCAGCCCCTCGGGGCAGGGGCTTAATGGCTACACCTTC. Its protein is CASSPSGQGLNGYTF.